This entry describes one T cell receptor (beta chain). Its antigen target is currently unknown. No base qualities exist here, and no much larger clone lies one base off it. The immunoSEQ hsTCRB v3.0 assay was used at survey level resolution to sequence the TRB variable region. The target sequencing depth for TRB was about 40,000-50,000 T-cell genomes per sample. TRB libraries were pooled and sequenced on an Illumina MiSeq using a v3 150-cycle kit. From the authors' description of their analysis: Analysis of repertoires was carried out in R inside a reproducible Nextflow workflow spanning QC, data transformation and analysis. LymphoSeq2, an R package for AIRR-Seq data exploration, was used to implement custom analyses. A handful of samples that produced fewer than 5000 total TRB sequences were removed, so 150 to 200 HIV repertoires were analyzed. Among the roughly 190 retained HIV repertoires, about 60 were collected before ART initiation and approximately 130 were collected after ART initiation. Repertoires were downsampled to 5000 TRB nucleotide sequences, with summary statistics averaged over 100 downsampling iterations. TRB sequences were retained for analysis only if CDR3 regions of at least seven amino acids were present. A Shannon entropy-derived clonality score and the Gini coefficient were used to measure diversity. In repertoire networks, the top 5000 CDR3 amino acid sequences were linked whenever an edit distance of one separated two sequences. For TRB CDR3 amino acid sequences, antigen specificity groups and MHC restriction were predicted with GLIPH2. CDR3 amino acid sequences were matched against VDJdb and McPAS-TCR to flag known CMV, EBV, HIV or tissue antigen associations. Pre-ART, post-ART and control groups were compared with Wilcoxon signed-rank tests and Holm-Bonferroni correction. This is the immuneACCESS table as TCRdb keeps it, with only in-frame sequences that have V and J called. A part of the clones is gone; compared with another copy, unresolved V genes explain less than half, and the rest is unexplained. D and trimming were read from the DNA, whereas the V and J calls and clone size are those reported in that table. The sample profile shows approximately 45,000 clones; around 86% of them were found once. The top ten clones comprise around 5.4% of the sample.

The CDR3 runs 15 amino acids, cysteine and phenylalanine included. The retained sequence is limited to the CDR3, 45 bases, with the frame set at the first base. V loses 9 bases of germline sequence and J loses 1 base, and the interval between the two ends is 16 bases. The CDR1 and CDR2 encoded by the germline V gene are MNHGY and SVAAGI. The data originate from a study of long-term antiretroviral therapy in people with HIV (dated by TCRdb to between 2022 and 2023). Regarding the study in general: The earliest samples were collected approximately a decade before the 2015 WHO recommendation for immediate ART, a period when ART was typically delayed until CD4 counts fell. Whether ART initiation and durable HIV suppression were associated with changes in peripheral blood TRB repertoire composition and diversity was tested in a retrospective serial study. A total of 150 to 200 cryopreserved PBMC samples came from a few dozen adults with confirmed HIV infection and were collected serially over a mean of roughly 6 years (range 1-12). About 35% of the 30 participants with HIV were female. Test extractions of a monoclonal T-cell line alongside 30 or so polyclonal samples showed no cross-contamination during QIAcube processing. On the study overall, not on this receptor specifically: Because pre-ART samples had limited cell numbers, unsorted PBMC were profiled rather than sorted CD4+ and CD8+ T cells. The samples span the years 2004 to 2017, and the ART regimens used may be less effective than current regimens. Owing to limited PBMC availability, only the TCR beta chain was sequenced, without alpha chain pairing. Inferences about post-ART repertoire changes are limited because no data were available on ART adherence, viral resistance or therapy changes. A significant increase in TRB diversity was found to be associated with ART initiation, although TRB diversity was observed to remain significantly below that of transplant donor controls even after long-term ART. Expanded TRB clones identified before ART initiation dominated the repertoire across all time points, though the dominance fluctuated and decreased in many PLHIV after ART. HIV repertoires had narrower CDR3 length ranges than controls, and the network structure suggested an antigen-experienced repertoire that shifted only slightly toward naive after ART.

Participants were included only if at least one PBMC sample before ART initiation and at least two post-ART samples were available. All participants with HIV were treated in the United States of America. Before DNA extraction, cryopreserved samples of about 0.9-11 million PBMC were thawed and then washed. At the time of the earliest PBMC sample for each participant with HIV, ages ranged from about 20 to 55 years. Each participant contributed PBMC samples from 1-4 timepoints before ART initiation and 2-8 timepoints after ART initiation, with a median of 7 samples. For every participant, serial HIV viral load, CD4+ T-cell count, ART history and demographic data were obtained. Genomic DNA was extracted from unsorted PBMC with a Qiagen kit on a QIAcube, with processing performed in batches of 12 samples.

This specimen consisted of unsorted PBMCs, obtained 0.1 years before starting antiretroviral therapy. This clonotype was sampled from a woman aged 50 to 65 with HIV. The rearranged segments are TRBV6-9 and TRBJ2-4; the D gene remains uncertain. CDR3 region: CARGRNSLAKNIQYF. Here is the DNA: TGTGCCAGGGGTCGGAATTCGTTGGCCAAAAACATTCAGTACTTC.